A single sample is the source of the 22 T cell receptor beta chains below, sequenced in a study of blood T cell repertoires in COVID-19. Libraries were prepared by immunoSEQ multiplex PCR; TCRdb keeps only in-frame clonotypes and omits some of them. The sample has fewer than 350,000 clones; around 93% are singletons. The sequenced material came from PBMCs or T cells enriched from blood (not recorded which). All receptors derive from a man aged 40-55 years who had been exposed to COVID-19.

The J gene is TRBJ2-1, the V gene TRBV9, with 11 bases lining up with TRBD2. This CDR3 has 17 residues. Germline CDR1 reads SGDLS; CDR2 reads YYNGEE. Trimming took 4 bases from V and 0 from J; bases not matched to a gene: 6. The chain's CDR3 is CASSYSGTSGSYNEQFF. The CDR3 DNA reads as TGTGCCAGCAGCTATTCCGGGACTAGCGGCTCCTACAATGAGCAGTTCTTC.

The rearrangement joins TRBV20-1 to TRBJ2-7; TRBD1 matches at 8 bases. V shed 3 bases, J shed 5 bases, and the junction held 3 bases outside the gene matches. The CDR3 sequence is 12 residues long. CDR1 DFQATT and CDR2 SNEGSKA come from the germline V gene (reference sequence). CDR3 sequence (DNA): TGCAGTGCTAGTAGGACAGGGAACGAGCAGTACTTC. Encoded protein: CSASRTGNEQYF.

The V gene is TRBV6-1, the J gene TRBJ1-1, with 9 bases aligning to TRBD1. The V gene end was trimmed by 3 bases and the J gene end by 5 bases; junction bases not matched to a gene: 4. The CDR3 covers 14 residues. In germline, CDR1 is MNHNS, CDR2 SASEGT. CDR3 DNA sequence: TGTGCCAGCAGTGACACAGGGGGCGGAACTGAAGCTTTCTTT. Translating it yields CASSDTGGGTEAFF.

Only a few counts were recorded for this clone. The chain is built from TRBV2 and TRBJ1-2; D gene ambiguous. The CDR3 covers 13 residues. Germline-derived CDR1 and CDR2 are SNHLY and FYNNEI. V was shortened by 8 bases and J by 4 bases, with 14 bases between the two germline ends. CDR3 bases: TGTGCCAGCCGCGACTTCTCCTCCTATGGCTACACCTTC. Protein product: CASRDFSSYGYTF. Combining the CDR3 with reference TRBV2 and TRBJ1-2 gives the whole variable domain EPEVTQTPSHQVTQMGQEVILRCVPISNHLYFYWYRQILGQKVEFLVSFYNNEISEKSEIFDDQFSVERPDGSNFTLKIRSTKLEDSAMYFCASRDFSSYGYTFGSGTRLTVV.

This clone was found a few times. CDR3 loop: CASSFPGLAANEQFF. The CDR3 DNA reads TGTGCCAGCAGCTTTCCGGGACTAGCGGCAAATGAGCAGTTCTTC. This sequence joins TRBV5-4 and TRBJ2-1; 11 bases agree with TRBD2. CDR1 is SGHNT and CDR2 is YYREEE in the germline V gene (reference sequence). This CDR3 region has 15 residues. V shed 2 bases and J 7 bases; nucleotides not matched to a gene: 5.

J is TRBJ2-7 and V is TRBV6-1; 11 nucleotides agree with TRBD2. This CDR3 contains 15 residues. From germline, CDR1 is MNHNS and CDR2 SASEGT. The V and J ends lost 1 base and 6 bases, in that order; junction bases with no gene match: 5. CDR3 nucleotide sequence: TGTGCCAGCAGTGAAGGGGCCGGGACTAGCGGCGAGCAGTACTTC. Translation gives CASSEGAGTSGEQYF.

This chain links TRBV3-1 (or the pseudogene TRBV3-2) with TRBJ2-2, with 10 bases that match TRBD1. The CDR3 loop spans 15 amino acids. V lost 5 bases, J lost 5 bases, and 5 bases stayed unmatched. Germline V gene data show CDR1 as LGHDT and CDR2 as YNNKEL (reference sequence). CDR3 amino acids: CASSAGTGVTGELFF. For the CDR3, the DNA is TGTGCCAGCAGCGCCGGGACAGGGGTTACCGGGGAGCTGTTTTTT.

The genes are TRBV7-9 and TRBJ1-5; 9 nucleotides match TRBD1. J was trimmed by 5 bases and V by 4 bases; bases with no gene match: 6. The CDR3 extends over 15 amino acids. Germline values: CDR1 SEHNR, CDR2 FQNEAQ (reference sequence). CDR3 sequence reads: CASSSPGTGHQPQHF. In nucleotides, the CDR3 is TGTGCCAGCAGCTCACCCGGGACAGGGCATCAGCCCCAGCATTTT.

The chain joins TRBV4-1 to TRBJ1-2; tentatively, D is TRBD1 (6 bases). V gave up 4 bases and J gave up 1 base, with 19 bases separating them. The CDR3 has 17 amino acids. Germline CDR1 MGHRA, CDR2 YSYEKL. The CDR3 DNA reads TGCGCCAGCAGCCGAAGAGCGCAGGCAGGGGATAACTATGGCTACACCTTC. It translates to CASSRRAQAGDNYGYTF.

CDR3 DNA sequence: TGTGCCAGCAACGAGGGGGACTCCTACGAGCAGTACTTC. This encodes CASNEGDSYEQYF. The V call is TRBV7-9, the J call TRBJ2-7, with D perhaps TRBD1 (6 bases). CDR1 and CDR2 from the germline V gene are SEHNR and FQNEAQ (reference sequence). V was trimmed by 7 bases and J by 0 bases, leaving 10 bases between them. The CDR3 is 13 residues long.

The CDR3 region is CASSLTPRVGSYEQYF. The CDR3 DNA follows: TGTGCCAGCAGCCTCACACCGAGGGTTGGCTCCTACGAGCAGTACTTC. The genes are TRBV28 and TRBJ2-7, with a possible D match to TRBD2 (5 bases). V was clipped by 6 bases and J by 0 bases, with 18 bases between them. CDR1 MDHEN and CDR2 SYDVKM come from the germline V gene. CDR3 length: 16 amino acids. Drawing the rest from reference TRBV28 and TRBJ2-7, the complete variable domain is DVKVTQSSRYLVKRTGEKVFLECVQDMDHENMFWYRQDPGLGLRLIYFSYDVKMKEKGDIPEGYSVSREKKERFSLILESASTNQTSMYLCASSLTPRVGSYEQYFGPGTRLTVT.

Here the CDR3 DNA reads TGTGCCAGTAGTGTCACTAGCGATCCCTCCTACGAGCAGTACTTC. This translates into CASSVTSDPSYEQYF. The rearrangement links TRBV19 to TRBJ2-7; 7 nucleotides match TRBD2. Looked up from germline, CDR1 is LNHDA and CDR2 is SQIVND (reference sequence). CDR3 size: 15 residues. V lost 5 bases and J lost 0; bases outside the gene matches: 7.

The V and J genes are TRBV13 and TRBJ1-1, with 7 nucleotides matching TRBD1. CDR3 length: 14 amino acids. The J segment lost 8 bases and the V segment lost 5 bases, leaving 11 bases of the junction unmatched. CDR1 and CDR2 from the germline V gene are PRHDT and FYEKMQ (reference sequence). CDR3 region: CASSHFPGQREAFF. CDR3 coding DNA: TGTGCCAGCAGCCACTTCCCGGGACAGAGAGAAGCTTTCTTT.

V and J are TRBV28 and TRBJ1-1; TRBD1 agrees at 7 bases. The CDR3 has 15 amino acids. Germline loops: CDR1 MDHEN, CDR2 SYDVKM. V was pared by 8 bases and J by 7 bases, with 16 bases of the junction left unmatched. CDR3 region: CASAGTGDSSREAFF. CDR3 bases: TGTGCCAGCGCTGGAACAGGGGATAGCTCGCGTGAAGCTTTCTTT.

The V call is TRBV5-4, the J call TRBJ1-6; D call uncertain. Trimming pared 4 bases from V and 7 bases from J, leaving 15 bases between. Germline V gives CDR1 SGHNT, CDR2 YYREEE (reference sequence). This CDR3 is built from 15 residues. CDR3 protein: CASSPSPSGNSPLHF. The CDR3 DNA sequence: TGTGCCAGCAGCCCTTCGCCCAGCGGGAATTCACCCCTCCACTTT.

This chain uses TRBV4-1 with TRBJ1-1; D is ambiguous. This CDR3 has 15 amino acids. Between the trimmed V and J ends, which lost 4 bases and 7 bases, there was a span of 19 bases. Germline V gives CDR1 MGHRA, CDR2 YSYEKL. The CDR3 DNA reads as TGCGCCAGCAGCCCCCAACACCCCCGAGGAGGTGAAGCTTTCTTT. Protein product: CASSPQHPRGGEAFF.

The chain couples TRBV2 to TRBJ1-1; possible D gene TRBD1, 5 bases. Germline V gene data show CDR1 as SNHLY and CDR2 as FYNNEI. V lost 7 bases, J lost 6 bases, and 15 bases lay in between. The CDR3 length is 13 residues. The CDR3 region has the DNA TGTGCCAGCAAACGACAGTTCGCTGCTGAAGCTTTCTTT. It yields the protein CASKRQFAAEAFF.

In its sample, this clone was seen a few times. This chain links TRBV5-1 with TRBJ1-1; the D is unclear. V lost 5 bases and J 3 bases, leaving 11 bases between the germline ends. The CDR3 has 13 amino acids. In germline, CDR1 is SGHRS, CDR2 YFSETQ. CDR3 nucleotides: TGCGCCAGCAGGACGATTACAGACACTGAAGCTTTCTTT. Protein product: CASRTITDTEAFF. The full variable domain, with the rest looked up from reference TRBV5-1 and TRBJ1-1, is KAGVTQTPRYLIKTRGQQVTLSCSPISGHRSVSWYQQTPGQGLQFLFEYFSETQRNKGNFPGRFSGRQFSNSRSEMNVSTLELGDSALYLCASRTITDTEAFFGQGTRLTVV.

The chain employs TRBV19 and TRBJ1-5; 8 positions agree with TRBD1. CDR1 and CDR2 (germline): LNHDA, SQIVND (reference sequence). J lost 7 bases, V lost 7 bases, and 15 bases had no gene match. CDR3 length equals 16 residues. CDR3 DNA: TGTGCCAGTACCCCCCGAGGGGCCAGGGGGCTGCAGCCCCAGCATTTT. It yields the protein CASTPRGARGLQPQHF.

This chain uses TRBV4-3 with TRBJ2-1; D not resolved. V was trimmed by 2 bases and J by 4 bases, leaving 3 bases between them. The CDR3 extends over 12 amino acids. The V gene's germline CDR1 is LGHNA and CDR2 YSLEER. CDR3 residues: CASSQTYNEQFF. DNA for the CDR3: TGCGCCAGCAGCCAAACATACAATGAGCAGTTCTTC.

This clone was found once. The chain carries TRBV5-1 and TRBJ1-6; a possible D gene is TRBD1 (6 bases). Germline V gene lookup returns CDR1 SGHRS and CDR2 YFSETQ. Between the trimmed V and J ends, which lost 0 bases and 6 bases, there was a span of 10 bases. This CDR3 spans 15 amino acids. CDR3 sequence reads: CASSLAGQFNSPLHF. The CDR3 DNA follows: TGCGCCAGCAGCTTGGCTGGACAGTTTAATTCACCCCTCCACTTT.

The chain has TRBV11-2 and TRBJ2-5; tentatively, D is TRBD1 (6 bases). Germline V lookup: CDR1 SGHAT, CDR2 FQNNGV. This CDR3 has 15 residues. Trimming pared 3 bases from V and 2 bases from J, leaving 13 bases between. The CDR3 is CASSLIRGKQETQYF. CDR3 coding DNA: TGTGCCAGCAGCTTGATTAGGGGGAAGCAAGAGACCCAGTACTTC.